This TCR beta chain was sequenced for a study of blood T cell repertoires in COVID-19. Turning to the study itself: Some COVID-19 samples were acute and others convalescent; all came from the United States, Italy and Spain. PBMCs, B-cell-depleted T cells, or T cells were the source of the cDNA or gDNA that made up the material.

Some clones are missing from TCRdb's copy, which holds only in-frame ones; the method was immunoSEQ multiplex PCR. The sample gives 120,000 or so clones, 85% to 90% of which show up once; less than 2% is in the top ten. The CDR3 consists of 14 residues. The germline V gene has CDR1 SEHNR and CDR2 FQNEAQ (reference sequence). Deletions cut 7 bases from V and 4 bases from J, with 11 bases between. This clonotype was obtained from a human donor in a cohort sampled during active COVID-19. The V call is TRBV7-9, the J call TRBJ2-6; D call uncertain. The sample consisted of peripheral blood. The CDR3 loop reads CASTPGLGANVLTF. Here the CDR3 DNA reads TGTGCCAGCACCCCCGGTCTGGGGGCCAACGTCCTGACTTTC.